Each of the 25 T cell receptor beta chains below was sequenced from the same sample in a study of T cell responses to AZD1222 COVID-19 vaccine. Generated by immunoSEQ multiplex PCR, the TCRdb table keeps only in-frame clones and is missing some. The table lists about 130,000 clones, 88% of them singletons. Here the sequenced sample was peripheral blood, taken 28 days after the second AZD1222 dose. The receptor source for this set is an adult who received the AZD1222 COVID-19 vaccine.

V is TRBV9 and J is TRBJ2-5, with a possible D match to TRBD1 (8 bases). CDR3 length equals 15 residues. Germline CDR1 is SGDLS and CDR2 is YYNGEE. Trimming left V 6 bases short and J 5 bases short, with 20 bases between. As DNA, the CDR3 is TGTGCCAGCAACAGGGGGGGAACAACCCAGGAGACCCAGTACTTC. Residues: CASNRGGTTQETQYF. The whole variable domain, filled in from reference TRBV9 and TRBJ2-5, reads DSGVTQTPKHLITATGQRVTLRCSPRSGDLSVYWYQQSLDQGLQFLIQYYNGEERAKGNILERFSAQQFPDLHSELNLSSLELGDSALYFCASNRGGTTQETQYFGPGTRLLVL.

Only a few counts were recorded for this clone. In DNA, the CDR3 is TGTGCCAGCAGCTCCGATCGCGCGCAGTACTTC. As protein: CASSSDRAQYF. The gene calls are TRBV7-9 and TRBJ2-7; no clear D gene. From germline, CDR1 is SEHNR and CDR2 FQNEAQ (reference sequence). V was shortened by 4 bases and J by 9 bases, with 10 bases between the two germline ends. This CDR3 region has 11 residues.

The V call is TRBV30, the J call TRBJ2-7; D is possibly TRBD2 (6 bases). CDR1 is GTSNPN, CDR2 SVGIG, per germline (reference sequence). Trimming stripped 4 bases from V and 4 bases from J, with 17 bases between. This CDR3 region has 14 residues. CDR3: CAWTSDPLGYEQYF. DNA of the CDR3: TGTGCCTGGACTAGCGACCCCCTGGGGTACGAGCAGTACTTC.

The CDR3 DNA follows: TGTGCCACTGGACTAGCGGGAGGCGCGGATACGCAGTATTTT. Translated, it gives CATGLAGGADTQYF. The rearrangement links TRBV4-2 to TRBJ2-3, with 14 nucleotides matching TRBD2. Trimming cost V 10 bases and J 6 bases; bases outside gene matches: 6. The CDR3 length is 14 residues. Germline-derived CDR1 and CDR2 are LGHNA and YNFKEQ.

This chain joins TRBV3-1 (or the pseudogene TRBV3-2) and TRBJ1-2, with TRBD1 as a possible D gene (5 bases). This CDR3 has 15 amino acids. The germline CDR1 and CDR2 sequences are LGHDT and YNNKEL (reference sequence). Trimming removed 1 base from V and 1 base from J, with 10 bases in between. CDR3: CASSQGGGLNYGYTF. Written as DNA, the CDR3 is TGTGCCAGCAGCCAAGGTGGGGGTCTTAACTATGGCTACACCTTC.

This rearrangement joins TRBV6-5 to TRBJ1-2, with D tentatively TRBD1 (6 bases). V gave up 8 bases and J gave up 4 bases, with 14 bases separating them. Germline values: CDR1 MNHEY, CDR2 SVGAGI. CDR3 length equals 13 residues. The CDR3 nucleotides are TGTGCCAGCGGCGGGGGCGGATTCTATGGCTACACCTTC. The encoded protein is CASGGGGFYGYTF.

This sequence joins TRBV7-8 and TRBJ2-5; TRBD1 or TRBD2 may be the D gene (5 bases each). The V gene lost 3 bases and the J gene lost 9 bases, with 23 bases spanning the gap. CDR1 and CDR2 from the germline V gene are SGHVS and FQNEAQ. CDR3 length: 16 amino acids. CDR3 sequence reads: CASSLVRDQISPAQYF. The CDR3 region has the DNA TGTGCCAGCAGCTTGGTCAGGGACCAAATTTCCCCAGCCCAGTACTTC. Drawing the rest from reference TRBV7-8 and TRBJ2-5, the complete variable domain is GAGVSQSPRYKVAKRGQDVALRCDPISGHVSLFWYQQALGQGPEFLTYFQNEAQLDKSGLPSDRFFAERPEGSVSTLKIQRTQQEDSAVYLCASSLVRDQISPAQYFGPGTRLLVL.

V usage is TRBV4-1 and J usage is TRBJ2-5; D is perhaps TRBD1 or TRBD2 (6 bases each). The germline V gene has CDR1 MGHRA and CDR2 YSYEKL. CDR3 length equals 15 residues. Trimming cost V 1 base and J 5 bases, with 14 bases left between them. The CDR3 here is CASSQVSGAGETQYF. The CDR3 DNA reads as TGCGCCAGCAGCCAAGTGTCGGGGGCCGGGGAGACCCAGTACTTC.

The chain is built from TRBV7-9 and TRBJ2-7, with TRBD2 matching 9 bases. The CDR3 covers 17 residues. Trimming at V came to 1 base and at J to 4 bases, leaving 11 bases not matched to a gene. Germline V gene lookup returns CDR1 SEHNR and CDR2 FQNEAQ (reference sequence). The CDR3 bases are TGTGCCAGCAGCTTAGGACTAGCGGATCCCAAGAGGTACGAGCAGTACTTC. Translating gives CASSLGLADPKRYEQYF. Using reference TRBV7-9 and TRBJ2-7 for the parts outside the CDR3, the full variable domain is DTGVSQNPRHKITKRGQNVTFRCDPISEHNRLYWYRQTLGQGPEFLTYFQNEAQLEKSRLLSDRFSAERPKGSFSTLEIQRTEQGDSAMYLCASSLGLADPKRYEQYFGPGTRLTVT.

This chain connects TRBV6-1 to TRBJ1-1; maybe TRBD1 (5 bases). The CDR3 is 12 residues long. Germline CDR1 MNHNS, CDR2 SASEGT. Trimming removed 2 bases at V and 7 bases at J, with 8 bases between. CDR3 loop: CASSEQGFEAFF. CDR3 DNA sequence: TGTGCCAGCAGTGAACAGGGCTTTGAAGCTTTCTTT.

This rearrangement joins TRBV15 to TRBJ2-7, with D possibly being TRBD1 or TRBD2 (5 bases each). V lost 9 bases, J lost 0 bases, and 12 bases lay in between. The CDR3 length is 13 residues. Looked up from germline, CDR1 is LNHNV and CDR2 is YYDKDF (reference sequence). The CDR3 bases are TGTGCCACAACCGGGACCGACTCCTACGAGCAGTACTTC. Translating gives CATTGTDSYEQYF. The variable domain in full, with the rest retrieved from reference TRBV15 and TRBJ2-7, is DAMVIQNPRYQVTQFGKPVTLSCSQTLNHNVMYWYQQKSSQAPKLLFHYYDKDFNNEADTPDNFQSRRPNTSFCFLDIRSPGLGDTAMYLCATTGTDSYEQYFGPGTRLTVT.

Written as DNA, the CDR3 is TGTGCCAGCAGTGATTTGGGGGGGGCTGAATCACCCCTCCACTTT. Translation: CASSDLGGAESPLHF. This chain uses TRBV2 with TRBJ1-6; the D gene is possibly TRBD1 (6 bases). Germline V gene data show CDR1 as SNHLY and CDR2 as FYNNEI. This CDR3 has 15 residues. Trimming pared 3 bases from V and 10 bases from J, leaving 16 bases between.

The chain couples TRBV5-8 to TRBJ2-1; 7 bases agree with TRBD2. The CDR3 loop spans 15 amino acids. The ends lost 0 bases at V and 7 bases at J; junction bases unmatched: 7. The germline V gene has CDR1 SGHTS and CDR2 YDEGEE. Here the CDR3 DNA reads TGTGCCAGCAGCTTGGTGGGAGGGTTGGAGAATGAGCAGTTCTTC. Protein product: CASSLVGGLENEQFF.

The rearrangement joins TRBV30 to TRBJ1-2, with D unclear. Germline CDR1 is GTSNPN and CDR2 is SVGIG (reference sequence). The CDR3 spans 13 residues. The V and J ends lost 2 bases and 7 bases respectively, with 14 bases between them. The CDR3 nucleotides read TGTGCCTGGAGTTTGCACCCCTTAGGTGGCTACACCTTC. Its translation is CAWSLHPLGGYTF.

In this sample, this clone turned up a few times. This chain joins TRBV19 and TRBJ1-3, with a tentative D call TRBD1 (5 bases). With 7 bases removed from V and 0 bases from J, the gap between germline ends came to 13 bases. The germline gives CDR1 LNHDA, CDR2 SQIVND (reference sequence). This CDR3 comprises 15 residues. CDR3: CASTPDTFSGNTIYF. The CDR3 coding sequence is TGTGCCAGTACCCCGGACACTTTCTCTGGAAACACCATATATTTT.

The rearrangement links TRBV5-1 to TRBJ2-4; 9 positions match TRBD1. V shed 4 bases and J 7 bases; nucleotides not matched to a gene: 15. This CDR3 is built from 17 residues. Germline V gives CDR1 SGHRS, CDR2 YFSETQ. The CDR3 region has the DNA TGCGCCAGCAGCCCGACGCATAGACAGGGGGTTAGGAACATTCAGTACTTC. Translation: CASSPTHRQGVRNIQYF.

V gene TRBV11-2 combines with J gene TRBJ1-3; D is ambiguous. The CDR3 length is 13 residues. Germline V gene data show CDR1 as SGHAT and CDR2 as FQNNGV. V gave up 5 bases and J gave up 2 bases, with 7 bases separating them. CDR3 bases: TGTGCCAGCAGCGAATCCCCTGGAAACACCATATATTTT. Translated: CASSESPGNTIYF.

The rearrangement uses TRBV15 and TRBJ1-2, with TRBD1 matching over 9 bases. There are 18 residues in the CDR3. The trim removed 0 bases at V and 4 bases at J, leaving 12 bases unmatched. Germline V gives CDR1 LNHNV, CDR2 YYDKDF (reference sequence). Here the CDR3 reads CATSREGQGSSRGYGYTF. The CDR3 DNA is TGTGCCACCAGCAGAGAAGGACAGGGGTCGAGTAGGGGCTATGGCTACACCTTC.

This sequence joins TRBV29-1 and TRBJ2-5, with 10 nucleotides matching TRBD1. From germline, CDR1 is SQVTM and CDR2 ANQGSEA. The CDR3 covers 13 residues. V shed 8 bases and J 3 bases; nucleotides not matched to a gene: 6. DNA of the CDR3: TGCAGCTTGGGGGACAGGGGTAAAGAGACCCAGTACTTC. Translating it yields CSLGDRGKETQYF.

The CDR3 sequence: CASSQTGGSNTGELFF. CDR3 coding DNA: TGTGCCAGCTCACAAACAGGCGGGAGCAACACCGGGGAGCTGTTTTTT. The rearrangement links TRBV18 to TRBJ2-2; 7 bases are shared with TRBD2. CDR1 and CDR2 (germline): KGHSH, LQKENI. V gave up 4 bases and J gave up 2 bases; unmatched junction bases: 7. The length of the CDR3 is 16 residues. The full variable domain, completed using reference TRBV18 and TRBJ2-2, is NAGVMQNPRHLVRRRGQEARLRCSPMKGHSHVYWYRQLPEEGLKFMVYLQKENIIDESGMPKERFSAEFPKEGPSILRIQQVVRGDSAAYFCASSQTGGSNTGELFFGEGSRLTVL.

The V call is TRBV7-9, the J call TRBJ2-3; a possible D gene is TRBD2 (5 bases). V was shortened by 2 bases and J by 0 bases, with 12 bases between the two germline ends. Germline-derived CDR1 and CDR2 are SEHNR and FQNEAQ (reference sequence). The CDR3 runs 16 residues. For the CDR3, the DNA is TGTGCCAGCAGCTTATCCATGCGGGTAAGCACAGATACGCAGTATTTT. Amino acids: CASSLSMRVSTDTQYF.

The V call is TRBV6-5, the J call TRBJ2-1, with D tentatively TRBD1 (6 bases). The V end was cut by 2 bases, the J end by 8 bases, with 16 bases between. The CDR3 has 15 amino acids. Germline V gene lookup returns CDR1 MNHEY and CDR2 SVGAGI. CDR3 DNA: TGTGCCAGCAGTTACCAAGCCGGACAGACCGATGAGCAGTTCTTC. Its protein is CASSYQAGQTDEQFF.

V usage is TRBV3-1 (or the pseudogene TRBV3-2) and J usage is TRBJ1-1; no clear D. CDR3 size: 12 residues. Trimming left V 1 base short and J 4 bases short, with 4 bases between. The germline CDR1 and CDR2 sequences are LGHDT and YNNKEL (reference sequence). The CDR3 is CASSQVSTEAFF. The CDR3 region has the DNA TGTGCCAGCAGCCAAGTGAGCACTGAAGCTTTCTTT.

The chain employs TRBV10-3 and TRBJ2-3; TRBD1 aligns across 7 bases. V shed 4 bases, J shed 2 bases, and the junction held 6 bases outside the gene matches. The CDR3 is 15 residues long. The germline CDR1 and CDR2 sequences are ENHRY and SYGVKD. The CDR3 DNA is TGTGCCATCAGTGGAGGGGGCCTTTTCACAGATACGCAGTATTTT. Translating gives CAISGGGLFTDTQYF.

The gene calls are TRBV11-3 and TRBJ2-7; a weak D match, TRBD1 (6 bases). CDR3 length: 15 residues. Germline V CDR1 and CDR2: SGHNT, YENEEA. Trimming took 0 bases from V and 2 from J, leaving 11 bases between them. CDR3 DNA sequence: TGTGCCAGCAGCTTAGAGGACAGCCTGACCTACGAGCAGTACTTC. It codes for CASSLEDSLTYEQYF.